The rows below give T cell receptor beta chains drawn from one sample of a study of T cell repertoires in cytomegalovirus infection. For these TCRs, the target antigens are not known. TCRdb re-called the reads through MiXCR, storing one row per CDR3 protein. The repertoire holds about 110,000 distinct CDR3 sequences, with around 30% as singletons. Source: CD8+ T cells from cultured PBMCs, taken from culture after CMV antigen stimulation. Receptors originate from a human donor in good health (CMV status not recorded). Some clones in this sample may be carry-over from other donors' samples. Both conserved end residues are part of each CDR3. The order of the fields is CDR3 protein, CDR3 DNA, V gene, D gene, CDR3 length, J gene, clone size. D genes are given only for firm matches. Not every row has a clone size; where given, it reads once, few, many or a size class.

CDR3: CASSFGAGAPGELFF
DNA: TGTGCCAGCAGTTTCGGAGCGGGGGCCCCCGGGGAGCTGTTTTTT
V: TRBV12-3/TRBV12-4
D: TRBD2
length: 15
J: TRBJ2-2
size: few

CDR3: CASSRGLDYNEQFF
DNA: TGCGCCAGCAGCCGGGGACTAGATTACAATGAGCAGTTCTTC
V: TRBV4-1
D: TRBD2
length: 14
J: TRBJ2-1
size: large

CDR3: CASSPRGGLTGELFF
DNA: TGTGCCAGCAGCCCGAGGGGGGGGTTGACCGGGGAGCTGTTTTTT
V: TRBV13
D: .
length: 15
J: TRBJ2-2
size: .

CDR3: CASSRPDRGDEQYF
DNA: TGTGCCAGCAGCCGACCGGACAGGGGCGACGAGCAGTACTTC
V: TRBV7-9
D: TRBD1
length: 14
J: TRBJ2-7
size: few

CDR3: CATSRVGEVLGYGYTF
DNA: TGTGCCACCAGCAGAGTGGGGGAAGTCTTAGGCTATGGCTACACCTTC
V: TRBV15
D: .
length: 16
J: TRBJ1-2
size: few

CDR3: CASSLAYQLDTQYF
DNA: TGTGCCAGCAGCTTAGCGTACCAACTAGATACGCAGTATTTT
V: TRBV7-9
D: .
length: 14
J: TRBJ2-3
size: few

CDR3: CASTPYQSGKETQYF
DNA: TGTGCCAGCACCCCGTACCAATCGGGAAAAGAGACCCAGTACTTC
V: TRBV7-2
D: .
length: 15
J: TRBJ2-5
size: .

CDR3: CASNIEQGALTDTQYF
DNA: TGTGCCAGCAACATTGAACAGGGGGCCCTCACAGATACGCAGTATTTT
V: TRBV28
D: TRBD1
length: 16
J: TRBJ2-3
size: .

CDR3: CASSPVSYNEQFF
DNA: TGTGCCAGCAGCCCAGTCTCCTACAATGAGCAGTTCTTC
V: TRBV7-6
D: .
length: 13
J: TRBJ2-1
size: many

CDR3: CASSRMGLSPLHF
DNA: TGTGCCAGCAGCCGTATGGGGCTTTCACCCCTCCACTTT
V: TRBV27
D: .
length: 13
J: TRBJ1-6
size: .

CDR3: CSARGDREWNEQYF
DNA: TGCAGTGCCCGCGGGGACAGGGAATGGAACGAGCAGTACTTC
V: TRBV20-1
D: TRBD1
length: 14
J: TRBJ2-7
size: once

CDR3: CASSEFFQGAEAFF
DNA: TGTGCCAGCAGTGAATTTTTCCAGGGGGCTGAAGCTTTCTTT
V: TRBV25-1
D: TRBD1
length: 14
J: TRBJ1-1
size: .

CDR3: CASSRGTSGAPYNEQFF
DNA: TGTGCCAGCAGCAGAGGGACTAGCGGGGCCCCCTACAATGAGCAGTTCTTC
V: TRBV5-5
D: TRBD2
length: 17
J: TRBJ2-1
size: .

CDR3: CSVAGAGYEQYF
DNA: TGCAGCGTTGCGGGGGCGGGATACGAGCAGTACTTC
V: TRBV29-1
D: .
length: 12
J: TRBJ2-7
size: .

CDR3: CASSPVQGSYEQYF
DNA: TGTGCCAGCAGCCCCGTACAGGGCTCCTACGAGCAGTACTTC
V: TRBV7-2
D: .
length: 14
J: TRBJ2-7
size: many

CDR3: CASHESDSYNEQFF
DNA: TGTGCCAGCCACGAAAGTGACTCCTACAATGAGCAGTTCTTC
V: TRBV7-8
D: .
length: 14
J: TRBJ2-1
size: many

CDR3: CATSTISLPGQGYEQYF
DNA: TGTGCCACCAGCACCATATCGTTGCCGGGACAGGGTTACGAGCAGTACTTC
V: TRBV15
D: TRBD1
length: 17
J: TRBJ2-7
size: .

CDR3: CASSRRDVSNQPQHF
DNA: TGCGCCAGCAGCCGCAGGGATGTGAGCAATCAGCCCCAGCATTTT
V: TRBV4-3
D: .
length: 15
J: TRBJ1-5
size: few

CDR3: CASSPPLANTGELFF
DNA: TGTGCCAGCAGCCCTCCACTAGCGAACACCGGGGAGCTGTTTTTT
V: TRBV7-4
D: .
length: 15
J: TRBJ2-2
size: .

CDR3: CASSVTGIDEQFF
DNA: TGTGCCAGCAGTGTAACAGGGATTGACGAGCAGTTCTTC
V: TRBV6-1
D: .
length: 13
J: TRBJ2-1
size: .

CDR3: CASSQVQRGGHLENEQFF
DNA: TGCGCCAGCAGCCAAGTCCAGCGGGGGGGGCATCTAGAAAATGAGCAGTTCTTC
V: TRBV4-1
D: TRBD2
length: 18
J: TRBJ2-1
size: .

CDR3: CASSLLASGNQPQHF
DNA: TGTGCCAGCAGTTTACTTGCGTCGGGAAATCAGCCCCAGCATTTT
V: TRBV28
D: .
length: 15
J: TRBJ1-5
size: .

CDR3: CASSSDRYTDTQYF
DNA: TGTGCCAGCAGTTCCGACAGGTACACAGATACGCAGTATTTT
V: TRBV28
D: .
length: 14
J: TRBJ2-3
size: medium-sized

CDR3: CASSLLGHEQYF
DNA: TGTGCCAGCAGCTTACTGGGCCACGAGCAGTACTTC
V: TRBV13
D: .
length: 12
J: TRBJ2-7
size: few

CDR3: CASSRGFGYEQYF
DNA: TGTGCCAGCAGCCGTGGATTCGGCTACGAGCAGTACTTC
V: TRBV6-6
D: .
length: 13
J: TRBJ2-7
size: few

CDR3: CASSLAEVPRNEKLFF
DNA: TGTGCCAGCAGCTTAGCAGAGGTACCGCGCAATGAAAAACTGTTTTTT
V: TRBV7-9
D: .
length: 16
J: TRBJ1-4
size: few

CDR3: CASSRFQGTQETQYF
DNA: TGTGCCAGCAGCCGTTTCCAGGGGACCCAAGAGACCCAGTACTTC
V: TRBV6-1
D: .
length: 15
J: TRBJ2-5
size: .

CDR3: CSARDLSGGAQYF
DNA: TGCAGTGCTAGAGATCTGAGCGGGGGGGCGCAGTATTTT
V: TRBV20-1
D: TRBD2
length: 13
J: TRBJ2-3
size: .

CDR3: CASSWGLGEADTQYF
DNA: TGTGCCAGCAGCTGGGGGCTAGGGGAAGCAGATACGCAGTATTTT
V: TRBV5-4
D: .
length: 15
J: TRBJ2-3
size: .

CDR3: CASSNTPRQFVSTDTQYF
DNA: TGTGCCAGCTCAAACACCCCTCGACAGTTTGTGAGCACAGATACGCAGTATTTT
V: TRBV18
D: .
length: 18
J: TRBJ2-3
size: many

CDR3: CASSPYPGLAGGPDTQYF
DNA: TGTGCCAGCAGCCCCTATCCGGGACTAGCGGGGGGACCAGATACGCAGTATTTT
V: TRBV7-8
D: TRBD2
length: 18
J: TRBJ2-3
size: many

CDR3: CASSLVVDSYEQYF
DNA: TGTGCCAGCAGCTTAGTGGTCGACAGTTACGAGCAGTACTTC
V: TRBV7-6
D: .
length: 14
J: TRBJ2-7
size: .

CDR3: CASSPSDRYTGELFF
DNA: TGTGCCAGCAGCCCATCAGACAGATACACCGGGGAGCTGTTTTTT
V: TRBV6-5
D: .
length: 15
J: TRBJ2-2
size: few

CDR3: CASSLAGQGNTGELFF
DNA: TGTGCCAGCAGCTTAGCGGGACAGGGGAATACCGGGGAGCTGTTTTTT
V: TRBV7-8
D: TRBD1
length: 16
J: TRBJ2-2
size: few

CDR3: CAISESAIRTGVSYEQYF
DNA: TGTGCCATCAGTGAGTCGGCAATTAGGACAGGGGTCTCCTACGAGCAGTACTTC
V: TRBV10-3
D: TRBD1
length: 18
J: TRBJ2-7
size: .

CDR3: CASSLRVGPSTDTQYF
DNA: TGTGCCAGCAGTTTAAGGGTGGGCCCCAGCACAGATACGCAGTATTTT
V: TRBV28
D: .
length: 16
J: TRBJ2-3
size: few

CDR3: CASGVYEQYF
DNA: TGTGCCAGCGGAGTCTACGAGCAGTACTTC
V: TRBV7-2
D: .
length: 10
J: TRBJ2-7
size: .

CDR3: CASSLGGRQLHTEAFF
DNA: TGTGCCAGCAGCTTAGGCGGGCGACAGTTACATACTGAAGCTTTCTTT
V: TRBV7-6
D: .
length: 16
J: TRBJ1-1
size: .

CDR3: CASSGTPGQTPYEQYF
DNA: TGTGCCAGCAGCGGGACGCCCGGACAGACCCCCTACGAGCAGTACTTC
V: TRBV5-4
D: .
length: 16
J: TRBJ2-7
size: .

CDR3: CASSSPGAYEQYF
DNA: TGTGCCAGCAGCTCCCCGGGGGCCTACGAGCAGTACTTC
V: TRBV7-9
D: .
length: 13
J: TRBJ2-7
size: .

CDR3: CASSLAGSVVSYEQYF
DNA: TGTGCCAGCAGCTTAGCGGGTAGTGTAGTTTCCTACGAGCAGTACTTC
V: TRBV7-2
D: .
length: 16
J: TRBJ2-7
size: many